The source of this T cell receptor beta chain is a study of blood T cell repertoires in COVID-19. The repertoire was sequenced with immunoSEQ multiplex PCR; TCRdb's copy has only in-frame clones and lacks some. This table has a few hundred thousand clones, 80% to 90% appearing once. All enrollees were about 18 to 100 years old and from roughly 26 US areas. In germline, CDR1 is SNHLY, CDR2 FYNNEI. Trimming removed 6 bases at V and 0 bases at J, with 8 bases between. The CDR3 spans 13 residues. This TCR came from a woman under 30 in a cohort exposed to, infected with or recovered from COVID-19 (not recorded which). This chain uses TRBV2 with TRBJ1-1; D uncertain. The sequenced material came from PBMCs or T cells enriched from blood (not recorded which). CDR3 DNA: TGTGCCAGCAGGGAGGAGATGAACACTGAAGCTTTCTTT. Encoded protein: CASREEMNTEAFF.